This note documents a single TCR beta chain sequence. Its antigen is currently unknown. The observed sequence ends 3 residues before the CDR3 terminus, with the missing tail filled in from the germline J gene. This entry belongs to a study of Tregs in tolerant kidney transplant recipients. Study-wide points: Biological reproducibility was not directly addressed, but technical replication error appeared minimal.

The repertoire was sequenced with immunoSEQ multiplex PCR; TCRdb's copy has only in-frame clones and lacks some. The specimen's table records more than 30,000 clones. Germline trimming cut 0 bases from V and 2 bases from J; bases unmatched to any gene: 7. Germline V gene sequence: CDR1 LGHNA, CDR2 YNFKEQ. The CDR3 totals 17 residues. This clonotype was sampled from a human donor who received a combined kidney and bone marrow transplant. V and J are TRBV4-2 and TRBJ2-1, with 7 bases identical to TRBD1. The sample was CD8+ T cells from blood, taken before the transplant. The DNA read from the CDR3 is TGTGCCAGCAGCCAAGAAATCGGGACAGAAGCCTACAATGAG. It yields the protein CASSQEIGTEAYNE. In full, the CDR3 is CASSQEIGTEAYNEQFF.